The 14 T cell receptor beta chains presented below share a single source sample, sequenced in a study of T cells in Graves' hyperthyroidism and ophthalmopathy. Using RNA transcripts as the source, TCR beta CDR3 regions were amplified. The primer set for the first-round RT-PCR of the TCR CDR3 was HTBI. TCRdb re-analysed the multiplex PCR reads in MiXCR, keeping a single row per CDR3 protein. The sample has 600,000 to 650,000 distinct CDR3 sequences; around 20% are singletons. The material sequenced was blood. The source is a man aged 25 to 40 with Graves' ophthalmopathy.

The V gene is TRBV20-1, the J gene TRBJ2-2; D perhaps matches TRBD1 (6 bases). The germline CDR1 and CDR2 sequences are DFQATT and SNEGSKA (reference sequence). The length of the CDR3 is 14 residues. Trimming left V 4 bases short and J 0 bases short, with 9 bases between. CDR3 nucleotide sequence: TGCAGTGCTATAACAGGGTCGAACACCGGGGAGCTGTTTTTT. It encodes CSAITGSNTGELFF.

This clonotype was observed a few times. The V and J genes are TRBV20-1 and TRBJ2-1; TRBD2 agrees at 13 bases. The CDR3 loop spans 17 amino acids. After removal of 7 bases from V and 0 bases from J, the junction contained 9 bases not matched to a gene. Germline V gene sequence: CDR1 DFQATT, CDR2 SNEGSKA (reference sequence). CDR3 coding DNA: TGCAGTGGCCCGGGACTAGCGGGACTAAGCTCCTACAATGAGCAGTTCTTC. Its protein is CSGPGLAGLSSYNEQFF.

The table lists this clonotype with many counts. The chain links TRBV11-2 to TRBJ1-1; D not resolved. CDR1 SGHAT and CDR2 FQNNGV come from the germline V gene. CDR3 length equals 15 residues. The germline V and J ends were trimmed by 0 bases and 1 base, with 9 bases remaining between them. CDR3 sequence: CASSLERAANTEAFF. The CDR3 nucleotides read TGTGCCAGCAGCTTAGAAAGGGCCGCGAACACTGAAGCTTTCTTT.

The chain joins TRBV6-2 or TRBV6-3 to TRBJ2-1, with TRBD2 matching over 7 bases. With V trimmed by 10 bases and J by 5 bases, 17 bases remained unmatched. Per germline, CDR1 MNHEY and CDR2 SVGEGT. This CDR3 contains 16 residues. In nucleotides, the CDR3 is TGTGCCACTTCAGGACTAAGGGCTAGCGGAAACAATGAGCAGTTCTTC. This codes for CATSGLRASGNNEQFF.

This clonotype was observed many times. CDR3 nucleotide sequence: TGTGCCAGCAGCTCGGGGGGGGCCGGGGAGCTGTTTTTT. Protein sequence: CASSSGGAGELFF. This rearrangement joins TRBV11-3 to TRBJ2-2, with TRBD2 identical over 8 bases. The germline V gene has CDR1 SGHNT and CDR2 YENEEA. V shed 4 bases, J shed 6 bases, and the junction held 1 base outside the gene matches. This CDR3 has 13 amino acids.

This clonotype is a singleton in its sample. This rearrangement joins TRBV27 to TRBJ2-1; 7 nucleotides match TRBD1. This CDR3 comprises 13 residues. With 8 bases clipped from V and 4 bases from J, the junction kept 5 bases outside the gene matches. Germline V lookup: CDR1 MNHEY, CDR2 SMNVEV (reference sequence). The CDR3 bases are TGTGCCAGCGGTGGACAGGAATACAATGAGCAGTTCTTC. It is translated as CASGGQEYNEQFF.

This chain connects TRBV25-1 to TRBJ2-5; D tentatively reads TRBD1 or TRBD2 (5 bases each). Trimming took off 7 bases at V and 13 bases at J, with 19 bases between the two ends. Per germline, CDR1 MGHDK and CDR2 SYGVNS. The CDR3 is 12 residues long. CDR3 nucleotide sequence: TGTGCCAGCAAACCATCCTCGGGGCGGTCGTACTTC. Its protein is CASKPSSGRSYF.

The chain carries TRBV4-3 and TRBJ2-3; a possible D gene is TRBD2 (5 bases). V shed 3 bases and J shed 6 bases, with 13 bases lying between them. CDR3 length equals 14 residues. The germline V gene encodes CDR1 LGHNA and CDR2 YSLEER. The CDR3 spells CASSQATRGDTQYF. The CDR3 bases are TGCGCCAGCAGCCAGGCCACCCGAGGGGATACGCAGTATTTT.

This clonotype has just a few counts. The rearrangement uses TRBV28 and TRBJ2-1, with TRBD1 matching over 8 bases. This CDR3 region has 16 residues. V was pared by 5 bases and J by 2 bases, with 8 bases of the junction left unmatched. Germline lookup yields CDR1 MDHEN and CDR2 SYDVKM. The DNA of the CDR3 is TGTGCCAGCAGTCCATCCCAGGGGGCGCCCTACAATGAGCAGTTCTTC. It yields the protein CASSPSQGAPYNEQFF.

This clonotype was detected only a few times. The chain uses TRBV7-8 and TRBJ2-7, with 7 bases aligning to TRBD1. V trimming: 3 bases; J trimming: 2 bases; junction bases outside the gene matches: 4. Germline V lookup: CDR1 SGHVS, CDR2 FQNEAQ. The CDR3 is 14 residues long. Here the CDR3 DNA reads TGTGCCAGCAGCTTCGGACAGGTGACCTACGAGCAGTACTTC. Translation: CASSFGQVTYEQYF.

Concerning this clonotype: A clone one base away is much larger, so this may be a read error. The chain uses TRBV12-3 or TRBV12-4 and TRBJ1-2, with D possibly TRBD1 on 5 matching bases. The CDR3 extends over 12 amino acids. The CDR3 is CASSFGTHGYAF. CDR3 nucleotides: TGTGCCAGCAGTTTCGGGACGCATGGCTACGCCTTC.

The genes are TRBV7-2 and TRBJ2-1; 10 nucleotides align to TRBD2. The germline gives CDR1 SGHTA, CDR2 FQGNSA. The CDR3 totals 13 residues. Trimming cost V 5 bases and J 8 bases; bases outside gene matches: 3. CDR3 nucleotides: TGTGCCAGCAGCGCTAGCGGGAGCTATGAGCAGTTCTTC. Translated, it gives CASSASGSYEQFF.

Only a few counts were recorded for this clonotype. The chain uses TRBV28 and TRBJ2-3; TRBD1 matches 7 bases. Losses at the gene ends were 4 bases for V and 10 bases for J; bases not matched to a gene: 11. This CDR3 is 14 amino acids long. Germline V lookup: CDR1 MDHEN, CDR2 SYDVKM. In DNA, the CDR3 is TGTGCCAGCAGTTCCTTTGTGACAGGGTTCGCGCAGTATTTT. It encodes CASSSFVTGFAQYF.

The chain combines TRBV28 with TRBJ1-5; no firm D call. V lost 5 bases and J 6 bases, leaving 11 bases between the germline ends. The CDR3 has 13 amino acids. Per the germline V gene, CDR1 is MDHEN and CDR2 is SYDVKM. The CDR3 protein is CASSPQTGQPQHF. DNA of the CDR3: TGTGCCAGCAGTCCCCAGACGGGTCAGCCCCAGCATTTT.